A selection of T cell receptor beta chains follows, all from one sample in a study of cytomegalovirus exposure and HLA in healthy donors. Here immunoSEQ multiplex PCR was the method, and the copy in TCRdb shows in-frame clones only, minus some. Here the sample spans under 250,000 clones, 65% to 80% being singletons. The sample was PBMCs. These receptors all come from a woman aged 25 to 39 in good health and CMV-seropositive. The CDR3 runs from the conserved cysteine through the conserved F or W. Fields, in order: V gene, J gene, clone size, D gene, CDR3 protein, CDR3 DNA. D genes are given only for firm matches. Rows give clone size only sometimes, using once, few, many, or a class for an expanded clone.

>TRBV21-1|TRBJ2-7|few|-
CASSIYRGCGDEQYF
TGTGCCAGCAGCATCTACAGGGGATGTGGAGACGAGCAGTACTTC
>TRBV4-1|TRBJ2-2|-|-
CASSHGQNTGELFF
TGCGCCAGCAGCCATGGACAGAACACCGGGGAGCTGTTTTTT
>TRBV29-1|TRBJ1-2|-|TRBD1
CNVGTGSYGYTF
TGCAACGTCGGGACAGGCTCCTATGGCTACACCTTC
>TRBV7-9|TRBJ2-4|once|TRBD2
CASSLRGGSNIQYF
TGTGCCAGCAGCCTCCGGGGGGGCTCAAACATTCAGTACTTC
>TRBV7-9|TRBJ1-2|-|TRBD1
CASSLSTGETYGYTF
TGTGCCAGCAGCTTATCAACAGGGGAGACCTATGGCTACACCTTC
>TRBV4-3|TRBJ1-1|few|-
CASSQVGGAAFF
TGCGCCAGCAGCCAAGTGGGAGGGGCTGCTTTCTTT
>TRBV29-1|TRBJ1-1|-|-
CSVVGEFWAGRVPEAFF
TGCAGCGTTGTGGGGGAATTCTGGGCAGGGAGGGTACCTGAAGCTTTCTTT
>TRBV9|TRBJ2-7|once|-
CASSVSYEQYF
TGTGCCAGCAGCGTTAGCTACGAGCAGTACTTC
>TRBV5-4|TRBJ2-3|-|-
CASSLGQFTDTQYF
TGTGCCAGCAGCTTGGGACAGTTCACAGATACGCAGTATTTT
>TRBV2|TRBJ1-2|-|-
CASREAGTGGGGYTF
TGTGCCAGCAGGGAGGCCGGGACCGGCGGGGGAGGCTACACCTTC
>TRBV6-1|TRBJ2-1|-|-
CASSPWPGLSTGFF
TGTGCCAGCAGTCCCTGGCCCGGGTTGAGCACGGGTTTCTTC
>TRBV29-1|TRBJ2-3|once|TRBD1
CSGHPGQGFTDTQYF
TGCAGCGGCCACCCGGGACAGGGATTCACAGATACGCAGTATTTT
>TRBV10-3|TRBJ1-2|few|-
CAISESGATNYGYTF
TGTGCCATCAGTGAGTCAGGGGCAACTAACTATGGCTACACCTTC
>TRBV10-3|TRBJ1-6|-|TRBD1
CAISGRTGGNSPLHF
TGTGCCATCAGTGGAAGGACAGGCGGTAATTCACCCCTCCACTTT
>TRBV7-6|TRBJ2-7|once|-
CASSPVAGALYEQYF
TGTGCCAGCAGCCCCGTGGCAGGGGCCCTCTACGAGCAGTACTTC
>TRBV4-2|TRBJ1-1|-|TRBD1
CASSHSDRGGTEAFF
TGTGCCAGCAGCCACTCGGACAGGGGCGGGACTGAAGCTTTCTTT
>TRBV18|TRBJ1-5|-|-
CASSRREDQPQHF
TGTGCCAGCTCAAGACGAGAGGATCAGCCCCAGCATTTT
>TRBV11-2|TRBJ1-2|-|-
CASSRPVGRFDGYTF
TGTGCCAGCAGCCGACCGGTCGGGAGATTCGACGGCTACACCTTC
>TRBV27|TRBJ2-1|-|-
CASSLSRGGVGYNEQFF
TGTGCCAGCAGTTTATCGAGGGGGGGGGTAGGCTACAATGAGCAGTTCTTC
>TRBV5-1|TRBJ1-2|-|TRBD1
CASSYGQGATAFVYGYTF
TGCGCCAGCAGCTATGGACAGGGGGCAACGGCGTTTGTCTATGGCTACACCTTC
>TRBV19|TRBJ1-1|few|TRBD1
CASSRQGDKDTEAFF
TGTGCCAGTAGTCGACAGGGTGATAAGGACACTGAAGCTTTCTTT
>TRBV25-1|TRBJ1-2|-|-
CASSPGANQGRWYGYTF
TGTGCCAGCAGTCCTGGGGCCAACCAGGGGCGCTGGTATGGCTACACCTTC
>TRBV5-1|TRBJ2-5|-|TRBD1
CASSRGTGGLETQYF
TGCGCCAGCAGCAGAGGGACAGGGGGCTTAGAGACCCAGTACTTC
>TRBV6-6|TRBJ2-3|-|TRBD2
CASRVLADSTDTQYF
TGTGCCAGCAGAGTCCTAGCGGATAGCACAGATACGCAGTATTTT
>TRBV7-2|TRBJ1-1|-|TRBD1
CASSLDQGAEAFF
TGTGCCAGCAGCTTGGATCAGGGGGCTGAAGCTTTCTTT
>TRBV5-6|TRBJ2-5|-|-
CASSLGGGARGETQYF
TGTGCCAGCAGCTTGGGTGGAGGGGCACGAGGGGAGACCCAGTACTTC
>TRBV30|TRBJ2-3|-|-
CAWSPGDTQYF
TGTGCCTGGAGCCCGGGGGATACGCAGTATTTT
>TRBV7-2|TRBJ1-5|-|-
CASSDQAGQPQHF
TGTGCCAGTAGTGATCAAGCCGGTCAGCCCCAGCATTTT
>TRBV7-8|TRBJ1-2|once|-
CASSLARGGNNYGYTF
TGTGCCAGCAGCTTAGCTCGAGGGGGTAATAACTATGGCTACACCTTC
>TRBV6-5|TRBJ1-4|-|TRBD1
CASSSRDRAGEKLFF
TGTGCCAGCAGTTCCCGGGACAGGGCTGGTGAAAAACTGTTTTTT
>TRBV15|TRBJ1-1|-|-
CATSREDSPRAFF
TGTGCCACCAGCAGAGAAGACAGCCCTCGAGCTTTCTTT
>TRBV7-9|TRBJ2-3|-|TRBD2
CASSSSYGGALTDTQYF
TGTGCCAGCAGCTCCTCTTACGGGGGGGCCCTCACAGATACGCAGTATTTT
>TRBV7-2|TRBJ1-6|-|TRBD1
CAGSLGGTANNSPLHF
TGTGCCGGCAGCCTAGGGGGGACAGCCAATAATTCACCCCTCCACTTT
>TRBV9|TRBJ1-4|-|TRBD1
CASSAGTGVEKLFF
TGTGCCAGCAGCGCCGGGACAGGGGTTGAAAAACTGTTTTTT
>TRBV7-2|TRBJ2-7|-|-
CASSPPQGLVGEQYF
TGTGCCAGCAGCCCACCCCAGGGTCTCGTAGGCGAGCAGTACTTC
>TRBV28|TRBJ1-5|-|-
CASSLTGTEGNQPQHF
TGTGCCAGCAGTTTAACCGGGACTGAGGGCAATCAGCCCCAGCATTTT
>TRBV19|TRBJ1-5|-|TRBD1
CASRRTGAIQPQHF
TGTGCCAGTAGACGTACAGGGGCTATCCAGCCCCAGCATTTT
>TRBV29-1|TRBJ1-2|-|-
CSAGTRRDHYGYTF
TGCAGCGCTGGGACCAGGCGGGACCACTATGGCTACACCTTC
>TRBV7-9|TRBJ2-2|-|TRBD1
CASSFLPGQGASSDGELFF
TGTGCCAGCAGCTTTCTACCTGGACAGGGGGCGAGTTCGGACGGGGAGCTGTTTTTT
>TRBV9|TRBJ1-6|-|-
CASSGSAYNSPLHF
TGTGCCAGCAGCGGAAGCGCTTATAATTCACCCCTCCACTTT
>TRBV7-7|TRBJ1-2|few|-
CASSLEGGEGYTF
TGTGCCAGCAGCTTAGAAGGAGGGGAGGGCTACACCTTC
>TRBV7-2|TRBJ1-2|-|TRBD1
CASSQTGALNYGYTF
TGTGCCAGCAGCCAAACAGGGGCCCTCAACTATGGCTACACCTTC
>TRBV12-5|TRBJ2-7|-|-
CASGPSPGYEQYF
TGTGCTAGTGGTCCCTCCCCGGGGTACGAGCAGTACTTC
>TRBV4-1|TRBJ2-7|-|TRBD2
CASSRLPAGGTYEQYF
TGCGCCAGCAGCCGCCTACCCGCGGGGGGCACCTACGAGCAGTACTTC
>TRBV5-4|TRBJ1-4|-|TRBD1
CASSLSAGGTVVEKLFF
TGTGCCAGCAGCTTGTCGGCGGGAGGGACAGTTGTTGAAAAACTGTTTTTT
>TRBV29-1|TRBJ2-2|-|TRBD1
CSVGGTGEVGELFF
TGCAGCGTCGGCGGGACAGGGGAAGTCGGGGAGCTGTTTTTT
>TRBV27|TRBJ2-1|-|TRBD2
CASSSGTSSYNEQFF
TGTGCCAGCAGCTCCGGGACTAGTTCCTACAATGAGCAGTTCTTC
>TRBV30|TRBJ1-4|-|TRBD1
CASQGAWEKLFF
TGTGCCTCGCAGGGGGCGTGGGAAAAACTGTTTTTT
>TRBV13|TRBJ2-1|-|-
CASRGWGDSYNEQFF
TGTGCCAGCAGGGGGTGGGGGGACTCCTACAATGAGCAGTTCTTC